The 25 T cell receptor beta chains listed next were all sequenced from one sample in a study of blood T cell repertoires in COVID-19. Measured with immunoSEQ multiplex PCR; TCRdb has only the in-frame clones, and not every one. This sample carries some 240,000 clones, about 80% of them seen once, and the ten largest clones take around 4.1%. Sequenced material: PBMCs or T cells enriched from blood (not recorded which). The receptors originated from a man aged 30 to 39 with acute COVID-19.

The chain has TRBV6-4 and TRBJ1-1; a weak D match, TRBD1 (6 bases). With 2 bases removed from V and 0 bases from J, the gap between germline ends came to 7 bases. CDR1 is MRHNA, CDR2 SNTAGT, per germline. CDR3 size: 14 residues. This CDR3 is CASSDQGLNTEAFF. The CDR3 coding sequence is TGTGCCAGCAGTGACCAGGGGCTGAACACTGAAGCTTTCTTT.

The chain joins TRBV19 to TRBJ1-2; D is possibly TRBD1 (5 bases). This CDR3 contains 13 residues. V was shortened by 5 bases and J by 4 bases, with 11 bases between the two germline ends. The germline gives CDR1 LNHDA, CDR2 SQIVND (reference sequence). CDR3: CASSGAGPYGYTF. The CDR3 nucleotides are TGTGCCAGTAGTGGGGCAGGCCCCTATGGCTACACCTTC.

The chain has TRBV6-6 and TRBJ2-4; 10 bases fit TRBD2. V dropped 9 bases and J dropped 1; count of bases not matched to a gene: 6. This CDR3 region has 15 residues. Germline CDR1 is MNHNY and CDR2 is SVGAGI (reference sequence). The CDR3 DNA is TGTGCCAGTGTAAGCGGGGGGGCGGCCAAAAACATTCAGTACTTC. Translated, it gives CASVSGGAAKNIQYF.

The V and J genes are TRBV6-5 and TRBJ1-1; D gene ambiguous. The germline V and J ends were trimmed by 10 bases and 0 bases, with 15 bases remaining between them. Germline V gene sequence: CDR1 MNHEY, CDR2 SVGAGI. The CDR3 length is 14 residues. The CDR3 protein is CATCGLGLNTEAFF. In DNA form, the CDR3 reads TGTGCCACCTGCGGGTTGGGCCTGAACACTGAAGCTTTCTTT.

This clone was detected only a few times. The chain couples TRBV2 to TRBJ1-1, with D perhaps TRBD1 (6 bases). V shed 6 bases and J shed 6 bases, with 17 bases lying between them. Germline V gene lookup returns CDR1 SNHLY and CDR2 FYNNEI. The CDR3 contains 14 residues. This CDR3 is CASSLEGGRAEAFF. As DNA, the CDR3 is TGTGCCAGCAGCCTGGAGGGGGGGAGGGCTGAAGCTTTCTTT.

This chain joins TRBV27 and TRBJ2-2, with 9 bases aligning to TRBD2. Trimming at V came to 4 bases and at J to 2 bases, leaving 5 bases not matched to a gene. The length of the CDR3 is 16 residues. Germline CDR1 MNHEY, CDR2 SMNVEV (reference sequence). The CDR3 region has the DNA TGTGCCAGCAGTTATAGGCTAGCGGGAAACACCGGGGAGCTGTTTTTT. It translates to CASSYRLAGNTGELFF.

Comment on this clone: Other DNA sequences within the sample encode an identical CDR3. The chain has TRBV9 and TRBJ1-3; maybe TRBD1 (5 bases). Trimming pared 4 bases from V and 3 bases from J, leaving 11 bases between. CDR3 length: 14 residues. Per germline, CDR1 SGDLS and CDR2 YYNGEE. The CDR3 DNA reads as TGTGCCAGCAGCCTTCAGGGAAGTGGAAACACCATATATTTT. This encodes CASSLQGSGNTIYF. The variable domain in full, completed from reference TRBV9 and TRBJ1-3, reads DSGVTQTPKHLITATGQRVTLRCSPRSGDLSVYWYQQSLDQGLQFLIQYYNGEERAKGNILERFSAQQFPDLHSELNLSSLELGDSALYFCASSLQGSGNTIYFGEGSWLTVV.

The rearrangement links TRBV2 to TRBJ2-3; a weak D match, TRBD1 (5 bases). Per germline, CDR1 SNHLY and CDR2 FYNNEI. V lost 4 bases to trimming and J lost 4 bases, with 9 bases between them. The CDR3 spans 13 residues. The CDR3 sequence is CASSVGLSDTQYF. The CDR3 nucleotides are TGTGCCAGCAGTGTGGGGCTTTCAGATACGCAGTATTTT.

The V call is TRBV3-1 (or the pseudogene TRBV3-2), the J call TRBJ1-5, with D perhaps matching TRBD1 (6 bases). CDR3 length: 15 amino acids. Germline V lookup: CDR1 LGHDT, CDR2 YNNKEL (reference sequence). V was cut by 1 base and J by 9 bases, with 16 bases left in between. CDR3 amino acids: CASSQVGGPPGPQHF. The DNA of the CDR3 is TGTGCCAGCAGCCAAGTCGGGGGGCCGCCGGGGCCCCAGCATTTT.

The V and J genes are TRBV18 and TRBJ1-2; D is undetermined. Germline V gives CDR1 KGHSH, CDR2 LQKENI. The CDR3 loop spans 14 amino acids. V dropped 3 bases and J dropped 2 bases, with 10 bases sitting between them. CDR3 coding DNA: TGTGCCAGCTCACCCGACAAGATCAACTATGGCTACACCTTC. It codes for CASSPDKINYGYTF.

The V call is TRBV9, the J call TRBJ2-3; 9 nucleotides agree with TRBD2. Germline CDR1 is SGDLS and CDR2 is YYNGEE. The length of the CDR3 is 16 residues. J gave up 3 bases and V 0 bases, and 5 bases lay outside the gene matches. The CDR3 bases are TGTGCCAGCAGCGTAGCGGGCGGGGGGGGAACAGATACGCAGTATTTT. This gives the protein CASSVAGGGGTDTQYF.

This sequence joins TRBV7-9 and TRBJ2-2; 8 positions agree with TRBD2. CDR1 is SEHNR and CDR2 is FQNEAQ in the germline V gene (reference sequence). This CDR3 has 19 residues. V lost 10 bases and J lost 4; bases outside the gene matches: 23. Written as DNA, the CDR3 is TGTGCCATCACCCCACCCGGGACTAGTGGTATTCGGGCCACCGGGGAGCTGTTTTTT. It specifies CAITPPGTSGIRATGELFF.

V gene TRBV5-1 combines with J gene TRBJ2-2, with TRBD1 matching 10 bases. Germline V CDR1 and CDR2: SGHRS, YFSETQ. The V and J ends lost 6 bases and 4 bases, in that order; junction bases with no gene match: 3. This CDR3 contains 14 residues. The CDR3 loop reads CASIGTGVTGELFF. In DNA form, the CDR3 reads TGCGCCAGCATCGGGACAGGGGTCACCGGGGAGCTGTTTTTT.

The chain is built from TRBV6-5 and TRBJ1-2; D is ambiguous. The ends were cut back, 2 bases at V and 7 bases at J, with 11 bases in the middle. This CDR3 region has 13 residues. Germline V gene lookup returns CDR1 MNHEY and CDR2 SVGAGI. The CDR3: CASSYGRPGGYTF. The CDR3 DNA is TGTGCCAGCAGTTACGGCAGGCCTGGTGGCTACACCTTC.

This chain connects TRBV7-3 to TRBJ2-3, with 8 nucleotides matching TRBD2. This CDR3 spans 18 amino acids. With V trimmed by 0 bases and J by 0 bases, 8 bases remained unmatched. In germline, CDR1 is SGHTA, CDR2 FQGTGA. The CDR3 spells CASSLTGTSTTSTDTQYF. The CDR3 bases are TGTGCCAGCAGCTTAACCGGGACTAGTACGACCAGCACAGATACGCAGTATTTT.

About this clone itself: The same CDR3 is also encoded by other DNA sequences in this sample. V gene TRBV6-4 combines with J gene TRBJ2-2; perhaps TRBD1 as D (5 bases). The CDR3 contains 14 residues. Per the germline V gene, CDR1 is MRHNA and CDR2 is SNTAGT. V was trimmed by 3 bases and J by 5 bases, leaving 10 bases between them. The CDR3: CASSEQGRTGELFF. CDR3 coding DNA: TGTGCCAGCAGTGAGCAGGGCCGAACCGGGGAGCTGTTTTTT.

The V and J genes are TRBV7-8 and TRBJ2-3; possible D gene TRBD1, 5 bases. The CDR3 sequence is 14 residues long. Trimming shortened V by 4 bases and J by 9 bases, and 17 bases separated the two germline ends. Germline V CDR1 and CDR2: SGHVS, FQNEAQ. The CDR3 region is CASSSAAQGRTQYF. For the CDR3, the DNA is TGTGCCAGCAGCTCCGCGGCGCAGGGTCGGACGCAGTATTTT.

V usage is TRBV13 and J usage is TRBJ2-7; the match to TRBD2 covers 9 bases. Per germline, CDR1 PRHDT and CDR2 FYEKMQ (reference sequence). V shed 2 bases, J shed 6 bases, and the junction held 5 bases outside the gene matches. The CDR3 is 14 amino acids. The CDR3 spells CASSLLGLAPEQYV. The CDR3 DNA reads TGTGCCAGCAGCTTATTGGGACTAGCTCCCGAGCAGTACGTC.

The genes are TRBV5-1 and TRBJ2-7, with a possible D match to TRBD2 (5 bases). Germline V lookup: CDR1 SGHRS, CDR2 YFSETQ. The CDR3 extends over 13 amino acids. CDR3 region: CASSRTPEAEQYV. Here the CDR3 DNA reads TGTGCCAGCAGCCGGACTCCAGAGGCCGAGCAGTACGTC.

V and J are TRBV7-8 and TRBJ1-1, with TRBD1 identical over 9 bases. CDR1 SGHVS and CDR2 FQNEAQ come from the germline V gene. Trimming cost V 10 bases and J 3 bases; bases outside gene matches: 12. The CDR3 spans 15 residues. In DNA, the CDR3 is TGTGCCATCCGCAGACAGGGGGGTATTGACACTGAAGCTTTCTTT. It is translated as CAIRRQGGIDTEAFF. The entire variable domain, with the rest obtained from reference TRBV7-8 and TRBJ1-1, is as follows: GAGVSQSPRYKVAKRGQDVALRCDPISGHVSLFWYQQALGQGPEFLTYFQNEAQLDKSGLPSDRFFAERPEGSVSTLKIQRTQQEDSAVYLCAIRRQGGIDTEAFFGQGTRLTVV.

This chain joins TRBV19 and TRBJ2-7, with TRBD2 identical over 9 bases. V lost 3 bases and J lost 5; bases outside the gene matches: 8. The CDR3 contains 15 residues. Germline V gives CDR1 LNHDA, CDR2 SQIVND (reference sequence). CDR3 amino acids: CASSITGSGSNEQYV. The CDR3 DNA reads as TGTGCCAGTAGTATCACGGGTAGCGGGAGTAACGAGCAGTACGTC.

The genes are TRBV7-6 and TRBJ2-3; tentative D call: TRBD2 (7 bases). Germline V CDR1 and CDR2: SGHVS, FNYEAQ. The CDR3 has 16 residues. The V end was cut by 1 base, the J end by 0 bases, with 11 bases between. The CDR3 bases are TGTGCCAGCAGCTTAGTTCGGGGGGCAAGCACAGATACGCAGTATTTT. Translated: CASSLVRGASTDTQYF.

The genes are TRBV5-4 and TRBJ2-5; D is perhaps TRBD1 (7 bases). This CDR3 is 16 amino acids long. V was trimmed by 4 bases and J by 5 bases, leaving 21 bases between them. Germline assignment: CDR1 SGHNT and CDR2 YYREEE (reference sequence). The CDR3 DNA is TGTGCCAGCAGCCCACCACCTCGGGCAGGGGGGGAGACCCAGTACTTC. Residues: CASSPPPRAGGETQYF.

The chain carries TRBV4-2 and TRBJ1-5, with D possibly being TRBD1 (6 bases). The V end lost 0 bases, the J end lost 0 bases, and 24 bases lay between the germline ends. This CDR3 has 21 amino acids. Germline CDR1 and CDR2: LGHNA and YNFKEQ. Here the CDR3 DNA reads TGTGCCAGCAGCCAAGATCGGGTTTGGTGGGGGCGCCCGATTAGCAATCAGCCCCAGCATTTT. It yields the protein CASSQDRVWWGRPISNQPQHF.

The CDR3 spells CASSPRLDTRTDTQYF. For the CDR3, the DNA is TGTGCCAGCAGCCCCAGACTAGACACCCGCACAGATACGCAGTATTTT. The V call is TRBV13, the J call TRBJ2-3, with D tentatively TRBD2 (6 bases). This CDR3 has 16 amino acids. Germline CDR1 reads PRHDT; CDR2 reads FYEKMQ (reference sequence). V shed 5 bases and J shed 1 base, with 16 bases lying between them.